This TCR beta chain comes out of a study of molecular identifiers for immune sequencing clone quantification. One entry per CDR3 protein results from TCRdb running MiXCR on the PCR reads. The repertoire includes roughly 100,000 distinct CDR3 sequences, about 35% of them detected once, and about 9.7% sits in the top ten. The CDR3 loop spans 18 amino acids. Germline V lookup: CDR1 LGHDT, CDR2 YNNKEL (reference sequence). Losses at the gene ends were 4 bases for V and 0 bases for J; bases not matched to a gene: 4. This sequence originates from a human donor in good health. Some libraries in this study had Jurkat cell RNA spiked in. Input material: naive CD8+ T cells from blood, with Jurkat cell RNA spiked in. Documented subset: FACS-sorted CD8+CD4-CCR7+CD45RA+ naive T cells. The chain employs TRBV3-1 and TRBJ2-6; 12 positions agree with TRBD2. Here the CDR3 reads CASSLLAGGNSGANVLTF. In nucleotides, the CDR3 is TGTGCCAGCAGCCTACTAGCGGGAGGCAACTCTGGGGCCAACGTCCTGACTTTC.